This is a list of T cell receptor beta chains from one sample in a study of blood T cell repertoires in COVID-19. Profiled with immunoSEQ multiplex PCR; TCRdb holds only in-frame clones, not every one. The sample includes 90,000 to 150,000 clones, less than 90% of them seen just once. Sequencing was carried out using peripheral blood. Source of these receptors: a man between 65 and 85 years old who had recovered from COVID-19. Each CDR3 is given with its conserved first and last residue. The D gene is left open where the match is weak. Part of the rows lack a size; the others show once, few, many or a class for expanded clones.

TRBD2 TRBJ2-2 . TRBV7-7 CASSRLAGGETGELFF TGTGCCAGCAGTCGACTAGCGGGAGGGGAGACCGGGGAGCTGTTTTTT
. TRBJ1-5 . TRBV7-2 CASSYQGQPQHF TGTGCCAGCAGCTACCAGGGCCAGCCCCAGCATTTT
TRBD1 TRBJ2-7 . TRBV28 CASSLLTGAYEQYF TGTGCCAGCAGCTTACTAACAGGGGCCTACGAGCAGTACTTC
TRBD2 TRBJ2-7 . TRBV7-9 CASSSGGDWDEQYF TGTGCCAGCAGCTCCGGGGGGGATTGGGACGAGCAGTACTTC
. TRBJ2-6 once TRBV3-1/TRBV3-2 CASSQAGGANVLTF TGTGCCAGCAGCCAAGCGGGGGGGGCCAACGTCCTGACTTTC
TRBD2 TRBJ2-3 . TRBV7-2 CASSLLTSGSSSGTDTQYF TGTGCCAGCAGCCTCTTAACTAGCGGGAGTTCCTCAGGCACAGATACGCAGTATTTT
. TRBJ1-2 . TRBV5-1 CASSPQQGNYGYTF TGCGCCAGCAGCCCGCAACAGGGCAACTATGGCTACACCTTC
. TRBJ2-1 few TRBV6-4 CASSKDSSYNEQFF TGTGCCAGCAGCAAAGACAGCTCCTACAATGAGCAGTTCTTC
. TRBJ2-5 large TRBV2 CASSVNRETQYF TGTGCCAGCAGTGTGAATAGAGAGACCCAGTACTTC
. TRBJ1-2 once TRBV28 CASRPGGYGYTF TGTGCCAGCAGGCCGGGAGGCTATGGCTACACCTTC
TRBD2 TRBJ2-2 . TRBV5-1 CASSPFSGGNTGELFF TGCGCCAGCAGCCCGTTCAGCGGGGGTAACACCGGGGAGCTGTTTTTT
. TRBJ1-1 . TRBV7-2 CASSLWGQSEAFF TGTGCCAGCAGCTTATGGGGACAATCTGAAGCTTTCTTT
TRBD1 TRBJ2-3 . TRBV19 CASSRTGSPSTDTQYF TGTGCCAGTAGCCGGACAGGGAGTCCTAGCACAGATACGCAGTATTTT
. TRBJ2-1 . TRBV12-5 CASGSHRGGVSYNEQFF TGTGCTAGTGGTTCACACCGGGGCGGGGTCTCCTACAATGAGCAGTTCTTC
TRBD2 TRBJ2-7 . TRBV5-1 CASSAGTSEAYEQYF TGCGCCAGCAGCGCCGGGACTAGCGAGGCCTACGAGCAGTACTTC
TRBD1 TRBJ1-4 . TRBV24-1 CATSGDRGPGEKLFF TGTGCCACCAGTGGAGACAGGGGACCAGGCGAAAAACTGTTTTTT
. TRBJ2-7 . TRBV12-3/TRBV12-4 CASSSTGSYEQYF TGTGCCAGCAGTTCGACTGGCTCCTACGAGCAGTACTTC
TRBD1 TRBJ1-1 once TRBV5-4 CASSSTRQGNTEAFF TGTGCCAGCAGCTCAACCAGACAGGGGAACACTGAAGCTTTCTTT
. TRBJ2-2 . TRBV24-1 CATSLDSNTGELFF TGTGCCACCAGTCTTGACAGTAACACCGGGGAGCTGTTTTTT
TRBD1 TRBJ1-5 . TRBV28 CASSSNRDRGQNQPQHF TGTGCCAGCAGCTCAAACCGGGACAGGGGGCAAAATCAGCCCCAGCATTTT
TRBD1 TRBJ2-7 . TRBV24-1 CATSDSFGTARYF TGTGCCACCAGTGATTCCTTCGGGACAGCCCGGTACTTC
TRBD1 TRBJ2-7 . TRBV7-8 CASSLTGLNEQYF TGTGCCAGCAGCTTGACAGGGTTGAACGAGCAGTACTTC
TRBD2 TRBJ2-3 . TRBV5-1 CASKTGLAGEDTQYF TGCGCCAGCAAGACCGGACTAGCGGGTGAAGATACGCAGTATTTT
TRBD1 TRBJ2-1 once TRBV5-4 CASSLGSGGYNEQFF TGTGCCAGCAGCTTGGGGTCAGGGGGATACAATGAGCAGTTCTTC
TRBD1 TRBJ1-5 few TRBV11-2 CASSPDRASNQPQHF TGTGCCAGCAGCCCGGACAGGGCTAGCAATCAGCCCCAGCATTTT
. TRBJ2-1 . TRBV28 CASSFAGAHTYNEQFF TGTGCCAGCAGTTTCGCAGGGGCTCATACCTACAATGAGCAGTTCTTC
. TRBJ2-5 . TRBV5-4 CASSRTEETQYF TGTGCCAGCAGCCGGACAGAAGAGACCCAGTACTTC
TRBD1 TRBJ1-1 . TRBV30 CAWRRDREGEGTEAFF TGTGCCTGGAGGAGGGACAGGGAAGGGGAGGGCACTGAAGCTTTCTTT
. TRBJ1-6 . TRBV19 CASSIGTDSPLHF TGTGCCAGTAGTATAGGGACTGATTCACCCCTCCACTTT
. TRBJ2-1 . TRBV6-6 CASSYFNNEQFF TGTGCCAGCAGCTACTTCAACAATGAGCAGTTCTTC
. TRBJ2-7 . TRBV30 CAWSVGLAGYEQYF TGTGCCTGGAGTGTAGGTCTGGCGGGTTACGAGCAGTACTTC
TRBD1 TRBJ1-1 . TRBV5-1 CASSSRTGSTEAFF TGCGCCAGCAGCTCTCGGACAGGGAGCACTGAAGCTTTCTTT
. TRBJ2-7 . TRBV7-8 CASSPLGLRYEQYF TGTGCCAGCAGTCCCCTTGGACTACGCTACGAGCAGTACTTC
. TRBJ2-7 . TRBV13 CASSRQGTYEQYF TGTGCCAGCAGCCGTCAGGGAACCTACGAGCAGTACTTC
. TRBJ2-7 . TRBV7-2 CASSLDRFTYEQYF TGTGCCAGCAGCTTAGACAGGTTCACCTACGAGCAGTACTTC
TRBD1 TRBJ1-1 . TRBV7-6 CASSLGAQGTTEAFF TGTGCCAGCAGCTTAGGGGCACAGGGGACGACGGAAGCTTTCTTT
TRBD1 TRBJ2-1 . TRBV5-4 CASSPDRGFAGGNEQFF TGTGCCAGCAGCCCGGACAGGGGGTTTGCGGGAGGCAATGAGCAGTTCTTC
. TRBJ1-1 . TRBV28 CASSPVPNTEAFF TGTGCCAGCAGTCCCGTTCCGAACACTGAAGCTTTCTTT
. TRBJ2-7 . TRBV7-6 CASSLGSKSEQYF TGTGCCAGCAGCTTAGGGTCTAAAAGCGAGCAGTACTTC
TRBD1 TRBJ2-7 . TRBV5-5 CASSLDGQGDYEQYF TGTGCCAGCAGCTTAGATGGACAGGGGGACTACGAGCAGTACTTC
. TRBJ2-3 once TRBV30 CAWSVKGHLTSTDTQYF TGTGCCTGGAGTGTAAAGGGACATTTGACTAGCACAGATACGCAGTATTTT
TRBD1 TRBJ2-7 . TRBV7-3 CASSLRETGVNEQYF TGTGCCAGCAGCTTAAGAGAGACAGGGGTGAACGAGCAGTACTTC
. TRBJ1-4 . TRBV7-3 CASSSSGLPGEKLFF TGTGCCAGCAGCTCGAGTGGACTTCCGGGGGAAAAACTGTTTTTT
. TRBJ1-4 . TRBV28 CASSSTGHFNEKLFF TGTGCCAGCAGTTCTACAGGGCATTTTAATGAAAAACTGTTTTTT
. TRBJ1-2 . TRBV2 CASSEALYGYTF TGTGCCAGCTCCGAGGCCCTCTATGGCTACACCTTC
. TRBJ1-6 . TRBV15 CATSRDAAREGSPLHF TGTGCCACCAGCAGAGATGCGGCCAGGGAAGGTTCACCCCTCCACTTT
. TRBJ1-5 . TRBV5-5 CASSLIRRGQPQHF TGTGCCAGCAGCTTGATTCGTCGGGGGCAGCCCCAGCATTTT
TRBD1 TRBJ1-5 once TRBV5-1 CASSIGTGNNQPQHF TGCGCCAGCAGTATTGGGACAGGGAACAATCAGCCCCAGCATTTT
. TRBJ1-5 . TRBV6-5 CASSPGWGGQQPQHF TGTGCCAGCAGCCCCGGGTGGGGGGGCCAACAGCCCCAGCATTTT
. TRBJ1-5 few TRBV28 CASSIGGGGVQPQHF TGTGCCAGCTCTATCGGGGGGGGAGGAGTTCAGCCCCAGCATTTT
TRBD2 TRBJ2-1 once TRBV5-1 CASSLFGLADNEQFF TGCGCCAGCAGCTTGTTTGGACTAGCGGACAATGAGCAGTTCTTC
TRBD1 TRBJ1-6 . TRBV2 CASGANSGTGDSPLHF TGTGCCAGCGGGGCAAATTCCGGGACAGGGGATTCACCCCTCCACTTT
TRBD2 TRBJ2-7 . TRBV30 CAWIPAGPSYEQYF TGTGCCTGGATTCCAGCGGGGCCCTCCTACGAGCAGTACTTC
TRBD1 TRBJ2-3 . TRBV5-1 CASSDRGPGTDTQYF TGCGCCAGCTCAGACAGGGGGCCTGGCACAGATACGCAGTATTTT
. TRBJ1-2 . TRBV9 CASSAQSGYTF TGTGCCAGCAGCGCCCAGTCTGGCTACACCTTC
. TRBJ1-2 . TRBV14 CASSQQGGYGYTF TGTGCCAGCAGCCAACAGGGTGGATATGGCTACACCTTC
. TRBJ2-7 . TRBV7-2 CASSRPRGYEQYF TGTGCCAGCAGCCGGCCTCGGGGGTACGAGCAGTACTTC